What follows describes a single TCR beta chain. Its antigen is still unknown. The data stem from a study of T cells in Graves' hyperthyroidism and ophthalmopathy. Regarding the study as a whole: Ophthalmopathy, which appeared later, was predicted by the model a median about 5.9 months before onset. Researchers report that a 13 V-J model separated ophthalmopathy from stable hyperthyroidism.

TCR beta CDR3 region amplification was performed from RNA transcripts. RT-PCR in the first round (using the HTBI primer set) targeted the TCR CDR3. Using its own MiXCR run on the multiplex PCR reads, TCRdb lists one record per CDR3 protein. The sample records approximately 500,000 distinct CDR3 sequences, just over 45% being singletons. The CDR3 runs to 14 residues. V shed 3 bases, J shed 0 bases, and the junction held 3 bases outside the gene matches. CDR1 is DFQATT and CDR2 is SNEGSKA in the germline V gene (reference sequence). Hyperthyroidism, newly diagnosed and lasting under 2 months, affected patients aged 18 to 65.

Sequencing input: peripheral blood or thyroid tissue (not recorded which). This chain connects TRBV20-1 to TRBJ2-3; 7 bases align to TRBD2. The TCR comes from a woman under 30 with Graves' hyperthyroidism. The CDR3 region is CSASSGGSTDTQYF. DNA for the CDR3: TGCAGTGCTAGTTCGGGAGGAAGCACAGATACGCAGTATTTT.